This TCR beta chain emerged from a study of regulatory T cells in long-lasting Graves disease. Study-wide background: Patients with new Graves' disease had used antithyroid drugs below 3 months. General observations from the study: Relative to newly diagnosed Graves' patients, persistent ones had lower TCR diversity. Peripheral blood alone, not thyroid tissue, underwent study.

Researchers made TCR beta libraries by using iRepertoire HTBI primers and running Arm-PCR on CDR3 regions. From the multiplex PCR reads, TCRdb called clonotypes with MiXCR, one entry per CDR3 protein. The repertoire holds roughly 560,000 distinct CDR3 sequences, with approximately 12% as singletons. From germline, CDR1 is GTSNPN and CDR2 SVGIG (reference sequence). The CDR3 numbers 10 amino acids, ends counted. Time point denoted: newly diagnosed GD, antithyroid drugs for less than 3 months. The TCR library was prepared using RNA isolated from PBMCs. This clonotype was seen at least ten times. The target antigen is unknown. Because the CDR3's place on the DNA is in doubt, the DNA is left out and the CDR3 is given as listed by TCRdb. This same sample was also part of a study on T cells in Graves' hyperthyroidism and ophthalmopathy.

The sample in question was peripheral blood mononuclear cells (PBMCs), obtained at new diagnosis, from a patient treated with antithyroid drugs. The chain combines TRBV30 with TRBJ2-1; the table's D call, TRBD1, was not checked against the DNA. The receptor comes from a woman younger than 45 with Graves disease. The CDR3: CAWGPGSWFF.